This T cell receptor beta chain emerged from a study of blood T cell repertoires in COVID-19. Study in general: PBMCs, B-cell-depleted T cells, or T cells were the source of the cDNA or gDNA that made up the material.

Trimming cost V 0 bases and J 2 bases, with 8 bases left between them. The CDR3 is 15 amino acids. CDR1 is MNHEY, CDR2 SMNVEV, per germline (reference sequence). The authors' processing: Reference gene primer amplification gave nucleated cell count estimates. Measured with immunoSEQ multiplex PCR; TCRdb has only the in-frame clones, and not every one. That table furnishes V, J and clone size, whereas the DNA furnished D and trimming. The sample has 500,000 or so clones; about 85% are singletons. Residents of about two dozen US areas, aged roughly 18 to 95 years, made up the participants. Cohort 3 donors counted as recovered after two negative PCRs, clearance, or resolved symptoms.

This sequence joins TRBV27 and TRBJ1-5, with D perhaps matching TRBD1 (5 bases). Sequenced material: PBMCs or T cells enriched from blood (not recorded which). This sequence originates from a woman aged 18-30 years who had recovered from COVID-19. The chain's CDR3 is CASSLSGGGNQPQHF. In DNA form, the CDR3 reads TGTGCCAGCAGTTTATCAGGAGGGGGCAATCAGCCCCAGCATTTT.